The present T cell receptor (beta chain) was sequenced within a study of high-grade serous ovarian cancer treatment subgroups. Overall study context: Samples averaged approximately 13,000 reads and about 7,100 unique TCR beta rearrangements.

Study results and caveats: Repertoire analysis covered CDR3 alone, not CDR1 or CDR2.

V dropped 4 bases and J dropped 9 bases, with 11 bases sitting between them. This CDR3 comprises 13 residues. CDR1 SGHDT and CDR2 YYEEEE come from the germline V gene. Tumor samples were taken before definitive surgery or chemotherapy. The table came from immunoSEQ multiplex PCR; TCRdb's copy has only in-frame clones and leaves some out. The table shows about 2,500 clones, with roughly two thirds occurring only once. With respect to this clone: Its antigen is currently unknown.

The chain is built from TRBV5-6 and TRBJ1-6; tentative D call: TRBD1 (5 bases). Sequences were obtained from tumor tissue. The receptor comes from a human donor with high-grade serous ovarian cancer. The CDR3: CASSSGGFSPLHF. CDR3 DNA: TGTGCCAGCAGCAGCGGGGGATTTTCACCCCTCCACTTT.